The present T cell receptor (beta chain) was sequenced within a study of cytomegalovirus exposure and HLA in healthy donors. Study-level findings and limits: According to the study, roughly 180 TCR beta chains were cytomegalovirus-associated. Equally common other TCR beta chains were less clonally expanded than HLA-associated ones, a later analysis found. Analyzed later, most CMV-associated TCR beta chains appeared HLA-restricted.

Use of 60 Vbeta and 13 Jbeta primers characterized the PCR. Produced via immunoSEQ multiplex PCR; TCRdb's table is partial and in-frame only. The sample yields about 170,000 clones, of which the top ten take up 0.79%. Remarks on this clone: As yet, its antigen is unknown.

CDR3 length: 16 amino acids. V gave up 2 bases and J gave up 7 bases, with 20 bases separating them. CDR1 KGHSH and CDR2 LQKENI come from the germline V gene. The sample was PBMCs. The receptor was isolated from a young woman in good health and CMV-seropositive. V gene TRBV18 combines with J gene TRBJ1-2; D is uncertain. For the CDR3, the DNA is TGTGCCAGCTCACCATTCAGTGACCCTTCAGAGGGTGGCTACACCTTC. Residues: CASSPFSDPSEGGYTF.